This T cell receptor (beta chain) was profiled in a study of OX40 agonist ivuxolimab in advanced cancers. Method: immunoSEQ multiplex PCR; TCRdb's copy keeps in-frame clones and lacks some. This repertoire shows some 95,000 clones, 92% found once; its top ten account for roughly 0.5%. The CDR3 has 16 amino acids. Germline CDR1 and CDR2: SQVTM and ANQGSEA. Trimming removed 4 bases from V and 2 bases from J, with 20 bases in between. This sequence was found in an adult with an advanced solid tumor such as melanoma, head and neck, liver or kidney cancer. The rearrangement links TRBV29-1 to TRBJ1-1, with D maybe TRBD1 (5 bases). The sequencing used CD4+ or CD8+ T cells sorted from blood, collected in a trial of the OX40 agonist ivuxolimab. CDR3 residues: CSVVQGPPVKNTEAFF. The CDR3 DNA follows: TGCAGCGTTGTCCAGGGACCCCCCGTAAAAAACACTGAAGCTTTCTTT.